The rows below give T cell receptor beta chains drawn from one sample of a study of glioma-infiltrating T cells after dendritic cell vaccination. Clones were read by immunoSEQ multiplex PCR, and TCRdb kept only the in-frame ones, dropping some. The sample lists about 49,000 clones, about 85% seen once, with about an eighth in the top ten. The source was blood, collected before dendritic cell vaccination. These receptor sequences come from a human donor with glioblastoma. Each CDR3 is given with its conserved first and last residue. D genes are given only for firm matches. Only part of the rows carry a size: once, few, many, or a class if the clone is expanded.

>TRBV15|-|TRBJ2-3|-
CATSLQPTDTQYF
TGTGCCACCAGCTTACAACCCACAGATACGCAGTATTTT
>TRBV9|-|TRBJ1-6|-
CASSVEGMSSPLHF
TGTGCCAGCAGCGTGGAGGGTATGAGTTCACCCCTCCACTTT
>TRBV15|TRBD1|TRBJ2-7|once
CATSRDEGAGEQYF
TGTGCCACCAGCAGAGATGAGGGGGCGGGCGAGCAGTACTTC
>TRBV5-1|-|TRBJ2-3|-
CATGKFGTSTDTQYF
TGCGCCACAGGGAAGTTTGGGACTAGCACAGATACGCAGTATTTT
>TRBV11-2|-|TRBJ2-7|-
CASSAQGLPSYEQYF
TGTGCCAGCAGCGCCCAGGGTTTACCCTCCTACGAGCAGTACTTC
>TRBV13|-|TRBJ1-2|-
CASSLGAVNYGYTF
TGTGCCAGCAGCTTAGGAGCCGTAAACTATGGCTACACCTTC
>TRBV11-2|TRBD2|TRBJ2-5|-
CASSLVQREGGSKTQYF
TGTGCCAGCAGCTTAGTCCAGCGGGAGGGCGGTTCGAAGACCCAGTACTTC
>TRBV4-1|TRBD1|TRBJ1-6|-
CASSQGTGGQANSPLHF
TGCGCCAGCAGCCAAGGAACAGGGGGACAGGCTAATTCACCCCTCCACTTT
>TRBV5-1|TRBD1|TRBJ2-6|-
CASSLSGTGYSGANVLTF
TGCGCCAGCAGCTTGTCGGGGACAGGATACTCTGGGGCCAACGTCCTGACTTTC
>TRBV21-1|-|TRBJ1-5|once
CASKREDNQPQHF
TGTGCCAGCAAACGGGAAGACAATCAGCCCCAGCATTTT
>TRBV29-1|-|TRBJ2-7|few
CSVERGGIQYF
TGCAGCGTTGAGAGGGGGGGAATCCAGTACTTC
>TRBV2|TRBD2|TRBJ2-5|-
CATQRTSGGSQETQYF
TGTGCCACCCAAAGGACTAGCGGGGGCTCCCAAGAGACCCAGTACTTC
>TRBV7-3|-|TRBJ2-1|few
CASSYSTGSYEQFF
TGTGCCAGCAGCTATAGTACAGGGAGCTATGAGCAGTTCTTC
>TRBV4-3|TRBD1|TRBJ1-1|-
CASSQDYRGVNTEAFF
TGCGCCAGCAGCCAAGATTACAGGGGCGTGAACACTGAAGCTTTCTTT
>TRBV30|TRBD2|TRBJ2-7|once
CAWRGGAAWNF
TGTGCCTGGAGGGGAGGGGCTGCCTGGAACTTC
>TRBV2|TRBD1|TRBJ1-6|-
CASSDGQGGTSYNSPLHF
TGTGCCAGCAGTGATGGACAGGGGGGGACCTCCTATAATTCACCCCTCCACTTT
>TRBV5-1|-|TRBJ2-3|-
CASSLISSGDSTDTQYF
TGCGCCAGCAGCTTAATCAGTAGCGGAGATAGCACAGATACGCAGTATTTT
>TRBV18|-|TRBJ1-3|-
CASSPSPQRNTIYF
TGTGCCAGCTCACCTTCACCACAGCGAAACACCATATATTTT
>TRBV7-7|TRBD1|TRBJ2-2|-
CASSSTGVGNTGELFF
TGTGCCAGCAGCTCAACAGGGGTAGGGAACACCGGGGAGCTGTTTTTT
>TRBV11-2|TRBD1|TRBJ1-3|few
CASSLTDRGTGNTIYF
TGTGCCAGCAGCTTAACAGACAGGGGGACTGGAAACACCATATATTTT
>TRBV6-6|TRBD1|TRBJ1-2|-
CASSSTGTGNGYTF
TGTGCCAGCAGTTCGACCGGGACAGGGAATGGCTACACCTTC
>TRBV7-2|TRBD1|TRBJ1-1|-
CASSSRGQGTEAFF
TGTGCCAGCAGCTCCAGGGGGCAAGGCACTGAAGCTTTCTTT
>TRBV4-1|-|TRBJ1-2|-
CASSQDLRDYGYTF
TGCGCCAGCAGCCAAGATCTCCGCGACTATGGCTACACCTTC
>TRBV11-2|TRBD2|TRBJ2-5|-
CASSKGTSGEETQYF
TGTGCCAGCAGCAAGGGGACTAGCGGTGAAGAGACCCAGTACTTC
>TRBV6-1|-|TRBJ2-3|-
CASSEFQRDTQYF
TGTGCCAGCAGTGAATTTCAGCGAGATACGCAGTATTTT
>TRBV7-9|TRBD1|TRBJ2-7|-
CASSLTSGQGAYEQYF
TGTGCCAGCAGCCTGACATCGGGACAGGGTGCTTACGAGCAGTACTTC
>TRBV9|-|TRBJ1-3|-
CASSVAPRVSGNTIYF
TGTGCCAGCAGCGTAGCTCCCCGGGTCTCTGGAAACACCATATATTTT
>TRBV5-1|TRBD1|TRBJ2-7|-
CASSLGQGIYEQYF
TGCGCCAGCAGCTTGGGACAGGGAATTTACGAGCAGTACTTC